These T cell receptor beta chains were read from a single sample in a study of cytomegalovirus exposure and HLA in healthy donors. Only in-frame clones appear in the TCRdb table, and some are missing; sequencing was by immunoSEQ multiplex PCR. The repertoire holds around 150,000 clones, with about four fifths as singletons. The source material was PBMCs. These receptors were taken from a male donor in good health and CMV-seropositive. Both conserved end residues are part of each CDR3. The D gene is left open where the match is weak. Clone sizes are given selectively: once, few, many, or a class where the clone is expanded.

J gene	V gene	clone size	D gene	CDR3 DNA	CDR3 protein
TRBJ2-2	TRBV30	.	TRBD1	TGTGCCTGGAGTTCCGGGACAGGGGACACCGGGGAGCTGTTTTTT	CAWSSGTGDTGELFF
TRBJ2-7	TRBV5-8	.	.	TGTGCCAGCAGGCCCGGGACTCGCGAGCAGTACTTC	CASRPGTREQYF
TRBJ2-2	TRBV19	.	TRBD2	TGTGCCAGTAGTCTCATTAGCGGGGGGGCCACCGGGGAGCTGTTTTTT	CASSLISGGATGELFF
TRBJ2-5	TRBV7-9	.	TRBD2	TGTTCCAGCAGCGGGGGGGGAGAGACCCAGTACTTC	CSSSGGGETQYF
TRBJ1-6	TRBV20-1	.	.	TGCAGTGCTAGAGCAGGGCCCCTCCACTTT	CSARAGPLHF
TRBJ2-3	TRBV5-1	.	.	TGCGCCAGCAGCTTGATGCAGGGAAACACAGATACGCAGTATTTT	CASSLMQGNTDTQYF
TRBJ1-1	TRBV30	once	.	TGTGCCTGGAGCCCGGGACTCACTGAAGCTTTCTTT	CAWSPGLTEAFF
TRBJ1-3	TRBV4-3	few	.	TGCGCCAGCAGCCTCGACCCCCAGGCTGGAAACACCATATATTTT	CASSLDPQAGNTIYF
TRBJ1-5	TRBV13	.	.	TGTGCCAGCAGCTTAAGCGGGACGGAATATAGCAATCAGCCCCAGCATTTT	CASSLSGTEYSNQPQHF
TRBJ1-1	TRBV18	.	TRBD1	TGTGCCAGCGTAATAGACAGGGGGCGGAACACTGAAGCTTTCTTT	CASVIDRGRNTEAFF
TRBJ2-3	TRBV2	.	TRBD2	TGTGCCAGCAGTGAAAGGCCTGGGACTAGCGGGGGGGCAAAAGATACGCAGTATTTT	CASSERPGTSGGAKDTQYF
TRBJ2-1	TRBV11-3	.	.	TGTGCCAGCAGCTTTGGGGGCGTAGAAGATGAGCAGTTCTTC	CASSFGGVEDEQFF
TRBJ1-5	TRBV19	.	.	TGTGCCAGTAGTAGGTCTCAGGGAAATCAGCCCCAGCATTTT	CASSRSQGNQPQHF
TRBJ1-6	TRBV5-1	.	TRBD1	TGCGCCAGCAGCTTGCGACAGGGTGGGGATTCACCCCTCCACTTT	CASSLRQGGDSPLHF
TRBJ2-2	TRBV15	.	TRBD2	TGTGCCACCAGCACGACTAGCGGGGGCTCGAGGACCGGGGAGCTGTTTTTT	CATSTTSGGSRTGELFF
TRBJ2-5	TRBV7-9	.	TRBD1	TGTGCCAGCAGCACGGGGACAGTCCAAGAGACCCAGTACTTC	CASSTGTVQETQYF
TRBJ1-2	TRBV11-2	once	TRBD1	TGTGCCAGCACCGATTTACAGGGGAATGGCTACACCTTC	CASTDLQGNGYTF
TRBJ2-7	TRBV5-5	.	TRBD2	TGTGCCAGCAGCTCCCTGGGAGGGAGGGGTTGGGAGCAGTACTTC	CASSSLGGRGWEQYF
TRBJ2-7	TRBV4-1	.	.	TGCGCCAGCAGCCTAAGGAAGGGGGATTGGCCGAACGAGCAGTACTTC	CASSLRKGDWPNEQYF
TRBJ1-5	TRBV28	.	.	TGTGCCAGCAGTTTAAGCGACAGAATCAATCAGCCCCAGCATTTT	CASSLSDRINQPQHF
TRBJ2-1	TRBV7-6	.	.	TGTGCCAGCAGCTCCCAGGATGGGGGGGGCTATGAGCAGTTCTTC	CASSSQDGGGYEQFF
TRBJ1-5	TRBV6-1	.	.	TGTGCCAGCTGGGCAGGGTTTGGTCAGCCCCAGCATTTT	CASWAGFGQPQHF
TRBJ1-1	TRBV6-1	once	.	TGTGCCAGCAGTGAATCAAACAGGTTAATTGAAGCTTTCTTT	CASSESNRLIEAFF
TRBJ2-7	TRBV7-6	.	TRBD2	TGTGCCAGCAGCCCACTTAGCGGGGCCTCCTACGAGCAGTACTTC	CASSPLSGASYEQYF
TRBJ1-5	TRBV15	.	.	TGTGCCACCAGCCCTACAGGGTGGCATCAGCCCCAGCATTTT	CATSPTGWHQPQHF
TRBJ2-7	TRBV5-1	.	TRBD2	TGCGCCAGCAGCTTCAGTTCGGGAACTAGCGGGGGGCGGTACGAACAGTACTTC	CASSFSSGTSGGRYEQYF
TRBJ2-1	TRBV2	once	.	TGTGCCAGCAGTGGAGGACTGGGATTAGCCTACAATGAGCAGTTCTTC	CASSGGLGLAYNEQFF
TRBJ2-7	TRBV5-5	.	.	TGTGCCAGCAGCTTGGGCACTACCTACGAGCAGTACTTC	CASSLGTTYEQYF
TRBJ2-7	TRBV7-9	.	TRBD2	TGTGCCAGCATCTCGACTAGCGCCGCCCACGAGCAGTACTTC	CASISTSAAHEQYF
TRBJ2-1	TRBV4-1	.	TRBD1	TGCGCCAGCAGCCAAGAGGGGAATGCGGACAGGCGAGCTGGAGGGCAGTTCTTC	CASSQEGNADRRAGGQFF
TRBJ2-1	TRBV19	.	TRBD2	TGTGCCAGTAGTATAGTTACGGGGGAGGGCTCGTACAATGAGCAGTTCTTC	CASSIVTGEGSYNEQFF
TRBJ2-1	TRBV21-1	.	.	TGTGCCAGCAGCAAAGGTCGCGGGGACAATGAGCAGTTCTTC	CASSKGRGDNEQFF
TRBJ2-1	TRBV6-5	.	TRBD2	TGTGCCAGCAACCGGGGGGGCGGGGATGAGCAGTTCTTC	CASNRGGGDEQFF
TRBJ2-1	TRBV4-1	.	TRBD2	TGCGCCAGCAGCCCCTCTAGCGGGGGGGCCGGAAATGAGCAGTTCTTC	CASSPSSGGAGNEQFF
TRBJ2-2	TRBV4-1	.	.	TGCGCCAGCAGCCCCCCCCATAAGGGGTTGAACGGGGAGCTGTTTTTT	CASSPPHKGLNGELFF
TRBJ1-1	TRBV29-1	few	.	TGCAGCGTCGCAGGGTACGGGAACACTGAAGCTTTCTTT	CSVAGYGNTEAFF
TRBJ1-2	TRBV7-2	.	.	TGTGCCAGCAGCTTGGGGGGAACGTATGGCTACACCTTC	CASSLGGTYGYTF
TRBJ1-1	TRBV19	.	.	TGTGCCAGTAGTATAGACACTAAAGCTTTCTTT	CASSIDTKAFF
TRBJ2-3	TRBV7-9	.	TRBD2	TGTGCCAGCATTGGGGCGGGGGGGAAAGATACGCAGTATTTT	CASIGAGGKDTQYF
TRBJ1-1	TRBV18	.	.	TGTGCCAGCTCACCACGGCAGGGAAACACTGAAGCTTTCTTT	CASSPRQGNTEAFF
TRBJ2-3	TRBV29-1	once	.	TGCAGCGTTGATCCCACTAGCACAGATACGCAGTATTTT	CSVDPTSTDTQYF
TRBJ1-2	TRBV11-1	.	TRBD1	TGTGCCAACAGCCAGGACAGGGTCTATGGCTACACCTTC	CANSQDRVYGYTF
TRBJ1-2	TRBV30	.	TRBD1	TGTGCCTGGAGTGAAGGGACAGCCTATGGCTACACCTTC	CAWSEGTAYGYTF
TRBJ2-7	TRBV5-4	.	.	TGTGCCAGCAGCTTGGAACGGCAGGGCTACGAGCAGTACTTC	CASSLERQGYEQYF
TRBJ1-3	TRBV11-1	.	.	TGTGCCAGCAGCTTAACCCGGGATTCGGCTGGAAACACCATATATTTT	CASSLTRDSAGNTIYF
TRBJ1-3	TRBV30	.	.	TGTGCCTGGAGTTGGGAGGGGGACTCTGGAAACACCATATATTTT	CAWSWEGDSGNTIYF
TRBJ2-7	TRBV29-1	.	.	TGCAGCGTTGAAATCCCAGGGGCATTCTACGAGCAGTACTTC	CSVEIPGAFYEQYF
TRBJ2-1	TRBV7-2	once	TRBD2	TGTGCCAGCAGCAAAAGGGTGGGGGAAGCGGGGGGGCCGTACAATGAGCAGTTCTTC	CASSKRVGEAGGPYNEQFF
TRBJ2-1	TRBV5-8	.	.	TGTGCCAGCAGACCATCCTGGACTATCAACTCCTACAATGAGCAGTTCTTC	CASRPSWTINSYNEQFF
TRBJ2-5	TRBV20-1	.	.	TGCACAGCTGGGAGTGGGGAGACCCAGTACTTC	CTAGSGETQYF
TRBJ1-2	TRBV6-1	.	.	TGTGCCAGCAGTGAAGCTCCCGGGACATGGGCTAGGGATGGCTACACCTTC	CASSEAPGTWARDGYTF
TRBJ2-7	TRBV11-3	few	TRBD2	TGTGCCTCAAGCGGGGAGGACTTGGAGCAGTACTTC	CASSGEDLEQYF
TRBJ2-3	TRBV2	once	TRBD2	TGTGCCAGCAGCGCCGGGGGGGCTAGCACAGATACGCAGTATTTT	CASSAGGASTDTQYF
TRBJ2-5	TRBV9	.	TRBD1	TGTGCCAGCAGCGTAGGTCAGACAGGGATGGAGACCCAGTACTTC	CASSVGQTGMETQYF
TRBJ2-7	TRBV30	.	.	TGTGCCTGGAGTTACGGAGGGAGAGGGTACGAGCAGTACTTC	CAWSYGGRGYEQYF
TRBJ2-2	TRBV7-8	once	TRBD2	TGTGCCAGCAGCCCCCGGGGAGGGCTCCTGAACACCGGGGAGCTGTTTTTT	CASSPRGGLLNTGELFF